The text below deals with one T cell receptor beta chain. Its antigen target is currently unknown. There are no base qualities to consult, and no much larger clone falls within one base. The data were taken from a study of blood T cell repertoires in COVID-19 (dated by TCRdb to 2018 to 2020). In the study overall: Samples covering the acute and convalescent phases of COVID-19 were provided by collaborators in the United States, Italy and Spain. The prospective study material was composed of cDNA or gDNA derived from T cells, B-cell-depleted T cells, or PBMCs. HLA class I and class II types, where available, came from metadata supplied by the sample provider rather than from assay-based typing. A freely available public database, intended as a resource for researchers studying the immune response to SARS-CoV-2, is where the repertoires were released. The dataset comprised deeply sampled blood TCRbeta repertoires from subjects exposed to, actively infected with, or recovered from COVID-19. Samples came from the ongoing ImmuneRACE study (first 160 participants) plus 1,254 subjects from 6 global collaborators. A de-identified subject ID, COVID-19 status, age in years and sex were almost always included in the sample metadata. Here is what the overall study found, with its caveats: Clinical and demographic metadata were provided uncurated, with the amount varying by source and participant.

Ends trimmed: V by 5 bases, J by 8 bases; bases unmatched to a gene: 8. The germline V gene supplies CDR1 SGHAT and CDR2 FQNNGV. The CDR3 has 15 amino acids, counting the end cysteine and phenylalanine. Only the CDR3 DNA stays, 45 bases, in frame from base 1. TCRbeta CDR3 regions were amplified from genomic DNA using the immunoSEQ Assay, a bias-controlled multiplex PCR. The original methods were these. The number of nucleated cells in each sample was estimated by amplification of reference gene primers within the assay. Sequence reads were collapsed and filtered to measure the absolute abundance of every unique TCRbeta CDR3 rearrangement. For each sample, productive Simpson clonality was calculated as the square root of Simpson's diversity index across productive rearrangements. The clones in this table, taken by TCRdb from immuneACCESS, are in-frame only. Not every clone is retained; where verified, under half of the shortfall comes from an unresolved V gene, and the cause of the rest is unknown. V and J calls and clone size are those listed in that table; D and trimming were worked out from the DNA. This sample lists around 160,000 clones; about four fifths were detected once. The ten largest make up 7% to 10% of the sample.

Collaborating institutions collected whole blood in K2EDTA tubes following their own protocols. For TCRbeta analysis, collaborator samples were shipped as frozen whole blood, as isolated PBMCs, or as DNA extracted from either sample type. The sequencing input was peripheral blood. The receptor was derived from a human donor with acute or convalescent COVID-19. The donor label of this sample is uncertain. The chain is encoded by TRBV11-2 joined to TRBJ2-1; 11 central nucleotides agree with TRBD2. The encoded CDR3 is CASSAYSGGADEQFF. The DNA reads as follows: TGTGCCAGCAGCGCCTATAGCGGGGGGGCGGATGAGCAGTTCTTC.